The 9 T cell receptor beta chains in this list originate from one sample, sequenced in a study of glioma-infiltrating T cells after dendritic cell vaccination. Time point indicated: after dendritic cell vaccination, including at tumor progression/relapse. Measured with immunoSEQ multiplex PCR; TCRdb has only the in-frame clones, and not every one. Here the sample spans over 90,000 clones, approximately 80% being singletons. The sequencing used blood, collected after dendritic cell vaccination. The receptors derive from a human donor with glioblastoma.

This clone was seen only once. CDR3 sequence: CASSLNRLGPGDRTYEQYF. CDR3 nucleotides: TGTGCCAGCAGCTTGAACCGTTTAGGCCCCGGAGACAGGACCTACGAGCAGTACTTC. The rearrangement joins TRBV7-9 to TRBJ2-7; a possible D gene is TRBD1 (6 bases). V gave up 3 bases and J gave up 2 bases, with 26 bases separating them. The CDR3 has 19 amino acids. CDR1 is SEHNR, CDR2 FQNEAQ, per germline (reference sequence).

The chain employs TRBV5-1 and TRBJ1-4; the D gene is possibly TRBD1 (5 bases). CDR1 SGHRS and CDR2 YFSETQ come from the germline V gene. CDR3 size: 15 residues. Trimming removed 3 bases from V and 3 bases from J, with 12 bases in between. The CDR3 bases are TGCGCCAGCAGCTGGGCCGGGGGGGCTAATGAAAAACTGTTTTTT. Translation: CASSWAGGANEKLFF.

The V gene is TRBV12-5, the J gene TRBJ1-2, with 7 bases that match TRBD1. This CDR3 comprises 13 residues. V was pared by 6 bases and J by 7 bases, with 8 bases of the junction left unmatched. Germline loops: CDR1 LGHNT, CDR2 FRNRAP. In DNA form, the CDR3 reads TGTGCTAGTGGACCGACAGGGCTGGGTGGCTACACCTTC. The encoded protein is CASGPTGLGGYTF.

This chain joins TRBV21-1 and TRBJ2-2; the listed D gene, TRBD2, was not tested against the DNA. TRBV21-1 is classified as a pseudogene. This CDR3 comprises 18 residues. In DNA, the CDR3 is TGTGCCAGCAACCTTAAGACCGGGGGGCGCGCGAACACCGGGGAGCTGTTTTTT. It encodes CASNLKTGGRANTGELFF.

The chain recombines TRBV2 with TRBJ2-1; unclear D gene. Looked up from germline, CDR1 is SNHLY and CDR2 is FYNNEI. CDR3 size: 11 residues. V was cut by 5 bases and J by 4 bases, with 3 bases left in between. CDR3 nucleotide sequence: TGTGCCAGCAGTCTTTACAATGAGCAGTTCTTC. It encodes CASSLYNEQFF. The variable domain in full, with the rest retrieved from reference TRBV2 and TRBJ2-1, is EPEVTQTPSHQVTQMGQEVILRCVPISNHLYFYWYRQILGQKVEFLVSFYNNEISEKSEIFDDQFSVERPDGSNFTLKIRSTKLEDSAMYFCASSLYNEQFFGPGTRLTVL.

This clone appeared a single time. This chain uses TRBV5-1 with TRBJ1-4, with TRBD1 matching 10 bases. V shed 4 bases and J 7 bases; nucleotides not matched to a gene: 10. CDR3 length equals 16 residues. Germline V gene sequence: CDR1 SGHRS, CDR2 YFSETQ. CDR3: CASSSRDRGRGEKLFF. Here the CDR3 DNA reads TGCGCCAGCAGCAGCCGGGACAGGGGAAGGGGTGAAAAACTGTTTTTT.

The chain combines TRBV18 with TRBJ1-1; D might be TRBD1 (6 bases). In germline, CDR1 is KGHSH, CDR2 LQKENI. This CDR3 is 15 amino acids long. The V gene lost 2 bases and the J gene lost 4 bases, with 14 bases spanning the gap. The CDR3 DNA is TGTGCCAGCTCACCATCAACAGGGTACGGCACTGAAGCTTTCTTT. Its protein is CASSPSTGYGTEAFF.

The count of this clone is one. The chain couples TRBV2 to TRBJ2-7, with 7 bases fitting TRBD2. V dropped 1 base and J dropped 2; count of bases not matched to a gene: 5. The length of the CDR3 is 15 residues. Germline CDR1 SNHLY, CDR2 FYNNEI. The CDR3 reads CASSEGLAEPYEQYF. As DNA, the CDR3 is TGTGCCAGCAGTGAAGGCCTAGCGGAGCCCTACGAGCAGTACTTC. The full variable domain, its missing parts supplied by reference TRBV2 and TRBJ2-7, is EPEVTQTPSHQVTQMGQEVILRCVPISNHLYFYWYRQILGQKVEFLVSFYNNEISEKSEIFDDQFSVERPDGSNFTLKIRSTKLEDSAMYFCASSEGLAEPYEQYFGPGTRLTVT.

This rearrangement joins TRBV11-2 to TRBJ1-2; 7 bases are a match to TRBD1. Germline CDR1 and CDR2: SGHAT and FQNNGV. The V gene end was trimmed by 5 bases and the J gene end by 4 bases; junction bases not matched to a gene: 10. This CDR3 is built from 15 residues. CDR3 in amino acids: CASSPGQDLFYGYTF. The CDR3 DNA reads TGTGCCAGCAGCCCCGGACAGGACCTTTTCTATGGCTACACCTTC.